What follows is one T cell receptor beta chain and its context. Its antigen has not been determined. It has no much larger one-base neighbor in the sample; base qualities were not kept. Donors formed part of the validation cohort, which comprised 120 or so subjects and was distinct from the first cohort of 666 subjects. These data belong to a study of cytomegalovirus exposure and HLA in healthy donors (dated by TCRdb to about 2017). Some background on the complete study: A later analysis indicated that the 120 validation repertoires were generated on the platform also employed for the 666 repertoires of the first cohort. Along with the approximately 650-subject first cohort, a separate validation cohort of some 130 different subjects was used. The study aimed to test whether signatures of past pathogen exposure could be identified by cataloging public T cell receptors. High-throughput TCR immunosequencing, statistical association of individual TCRs with disease status, and machine learning were combined to predict cytomegalovirus infection status.

Overall study outcomes, separate from this receptor: A total of fewer than 200 TCR beta chains were listed by the study as associated with cytomegalovirus. The classifier was reported to diagnose cytomegalovirus status with high specificity and sensitivity in both the original and validation cohorts. A later analysis lacked HLA typing for the validation cohort, so it scored co-occurrence in that cohort across all 120 repertoires. According to the authors, the approach could potentially be generalized to other disease states and immunological phenotypes. While some public TCRs were present in many individuals, most TCR sequences turned up only very rarely across donors. In vitro tests confirmed that a few of the cytomegalovirus-associated TCR beta chains recognize cytomegalovirus antigens. In a later analysis, TCRs clustered in the first cohort were found to also tend to co-occur in the roughly 130 validation repertoires, with about 93% of cluster scores above 0.

The V end loses 6 bases and the J end loses 8 bases, and a stretch of 32 bases separates them. From cysteine to phenylalanine, the CDR3 is 19 amino acids long. The DNA shown is the 57-base CDR3, in frame from base 1. For CDR1 and CDR2, the germline V gene lists SGHTA and FQGTGA. Library prep was done by the immunoSEQ multiplex PCR assay. On the authors' methods: To diagnose cytomegalovirus status from the catalog of TCR beta chain sequences, a statistical classification framework was built. Held by TCRdb, this immuneACCESS table contains in-frame sequences only and omits some clones. Under half of the omission traces to an unresolved V gene where checked; the cause of the rest is unknown. Clone size and the V and J calls come from that table; the DNA yielded D and trimming. The sample data list about 58,000 clones, and about 88% of these were observed just once. The biggest ten clones account for about 1% of the sample.

This TCR came from a man between 18 and 29 years old in good health and CMV-seronegative. The specimen was PBMCs. The chain employs TRBV7-3 and TRBJ2-1; TRBD1 is possibly the D segment (6 matching bases). DNA sequence: TGTGCCAGCAGGCTAGAGGGGGTAACTAAGAGGGAGTTTTGCGATGAGCAGTTCTTC. Its coded protein is CASRLEGVTKREFCDEQFF.